The clone carrying this T cell receptor (beta chain) was picked up many times. Its antigen is unknown. This CDR3 has 16 amino acids. The germline V gene encodes CDR1 SGHDN and CDR2 FVKESK. The V end lost 0 bases, the J end lost 7 bases, and 13 bases lay between the germline ends. The data were taken from a study of T cell responses to AZD1222 COVID-19 vaccine. About the study: Whether given at about 4 or about 12 weeks, second doses were pooled.

Findings and caveats of the study: Baseline testing showed seropositivity in only a handful of AZD1222 recipients. There were mostly white British donors and more females than males, and clonal diversity was possibly underestimated. With dominance at 160-218 and 743-854, vaccine-associated CD4 TCRs spanned spike.

Sequencing was performed with immunoSEQ multiplex PCR; in TCRdb, only in-frame clones are kept and a portion is missing. The repertoire holds 75,000 to 90,000 clones, with 86% as singletons. The chain combines TRBV14 with TRBJ1-6; D is perhaps TRBD1 (6 bases). This TCR was sampled from an adult in good health. Sequencing used peripheral blood, obtained on day 0 of AZD1222 vaccination. The CDR3 is CASSQDLGGPNSPLHF. The CDR3 coding sequence is TGTGCCAGCAGCCAAGATCTTGGGGGGCCAAATTCACCCCTCCACTTT.